Presented here are 26 T cell receptor beta chains from one specimen sequenced in a study of cytomegalovirus exposure and HLA in healthy donors. PCR primers comprised 60 Vbeta and 13 Jbeta primers. The assay was immunoSEQ multiplex PCR, and TCRdb's table has in-frame clones only and misses some. The sample has 110,000 to 150,000 clones, 70% to 85% seen once. The specimen was PBMCs. These receptor sequences come from a man aged 35 to 55 in good health and CMV-seropositive.

The V and J genes are TRBV9 and TRBJ1-1, with D possibly being TRBD1 (6 bases). V lost 3 bases, J lost 1 base, and 16 bases lay in between. The CDR3 is 16 amino acids. The germline V gene encodes CDR1 SGDLS and CDR2 YYNGEE. CDR3 residues: CASSAGQQGSNTEAFF. The CDR3 DNA follows: TGTGCCAGCAGCGCCGGACAGCAGGGATCGAACACTGAAGCTTTCTTT.

The genes are TRBV7-7 and TRBJ2-5; a possible D gene is TRBD2 (6 bases). Trimming stripped 5 bases from V and 1 base from J, with 8 bases between. CDR1 is SSHAT, CDR2 FNYEAQ, per germline (reference sequence). The CDR3 is made up of 13 amino acids. DNA for the CDR3: TGTGCCAGCAGCCGGGACTTCCAAGAGACCCAGTACTTC. Its protein product is CASSRDFQETQYF.

The chain is built from TRBV2 and TRBJ1-2; D ambiguous. Per the germline V gene, CDR1 is SNHLY and CDR2 is FYNNEI. The CDR3 length is 14 residues. Trimming stripped 1 base from V and 3 bases from J, with 9 bases between. The CDR3 reads CASSEGGRDYGYTF. CDR3 DNA sequence: TGTGCCAGCAGTGAAGGTGGGAGAGACTATGGCTACACCTTC.

The V call is TRBV6-5, the J call TRBJ1-3; weak D call: TRBD1 (6 bases). Germline lookup yields CDR1 MNHEY and CDR2 SVGAGI. The V end was cut by 0 bases, the J end by 2 bases, with 8 bases between. CDR3 length: 15 residues. CDR3 sequence: CASSYSWGPGNTIYF. The CDR3 nucleotides read TGTGCCAGCAGTTACTCATGGGGGCCTGGAAACACCATATATTTT.

This clone occurred once. The chain has TRBV12-5 and TRBJ2-7; the match to TRBD1 covers 7 bases. The CDR3 has 16 amino acids. Trimming removed 1 base from V and 2 bases from J; junction bases left unmatched: 8. Germline lookup yields CDR1 LGHNT and CDR2 FRNRAP. CDR3 protein: CASGLAMTGRTYEQYF. The CDR3 bases are TGTGCTAGTGGTTTGGCGATGACAGGGCGGACCTACGAGCAGTACTTC. Complete variable domain (other parts from reference TRBV12-5 and TRBJ2-7): DARVTQTPRHKVTEMGQEVTMRCQPILGHNTVFWYRQTMMQGLELLAYFRNRAPLDDSGMPKDRFSAEMPDATLATLKIQPSEPRDSAVYFCASGLAMTGRTYEQYFGPGTRLTVT.

This sequence joins TRBV9 and TRBJ1-1, with TRBD1 matching 7 bases. This CDR3 region has 14 residues. CDR1 is SGDLS and CDR2 is YYNGEE in the germline V gene. With 4 bases clipped from V and 9 bases from J, the junction kept 12 bases outside the gene matches. The CDR3 is CASSTRRTGAQAFF. DNA of the CDR3: TGTGCCAGCAGCACTCGCCGGACAGGCGCCCAAGCTTTCTTT.

The chain is built from TRBV4-2 and TRBJ1-4; 7 bases are shared with TRBD1. The CDR3 runs to 15 residues. Germline V gene data show CDR1 as LGHNA and CDR2 as YNFKEQ. V trimming: 7 bases; J trimming: 5 bases; junction bases outside the gene matches: 10. CDR3 DNA: TGTGCCAGCACAACGGCCGGGACAGAGAATGAAAAACTGTTTTTT. Protein: CASTTAGTENEKLFF.

The V gene is TRBV29-1, the J gene TRBJ1-2, with D possibly TRBD1 on 5 matching bases. Between the trimmed V and J ends, which lost 3 bases and 7 bases, there was a span of 15 bases. From germline, CDR1 is SQVTM and CDR2 ANQGSEA. This CDR3 spans 13 amino acids. The CDR3 sequence is CSVEGQAPGGYTF. Here the CDR3 DNA reads TGCAGCGTTGAGGGGCAGGCCCCTGGTGGCTACACCTTC.

The V gene is TRBV5-1, the J gene TRBJ2-5; D call uncertain. The CDR3 totals 11 residues. The V gene lost 4 bases and the J gene lost 5 bases, with 6 bases spanning the gap. CDR1 is SGHRS and CDR2 is YFSETQ in the germline V gene. The CDR3 region has the DNA TGCGCCAGCAGCCAACGGGAGACCCAGTACTTC. This gives the protein CASSQRETQYF.

J is TRBJ2-1 and V is TRBV6-5; TRBD2 matches 7 bases. J gave up 9 bases and V 3 bases, and 11 bases lay outside the gene matches. Germline lookup yields CDR1 MNHEY and CDR2 SVGAGI. The CDR3 sequence is 15 residues long. The CDR3 region is CASSYRGLNKGEQFF. CDR3 in DNA: TGTGCCAGCAGTTATAGGGGACTAAATAAGGGTGAGCAGTTCTTC.

A single count supports this clone. The CDR3: CASSPQENRVRDEQYF. For the CDR3, the DNA is TGTGCCAGCTCACCACAAGAGAACAGGGTAAGAGACGAGCAGTACTTC. J is TRBJ2-7 and V is TRBV18, with D perhaps TRBD1 (6 bases). CDR1 and CDR2 (germline): KGHSH, LQKENI. The CDR3 runs to 16 residues. The germline V and J ends were trimmed by 1 base and 5 bases, with 18 bases remaining between them.

This clone came up once. This rearrangement joins TRBV6-6 to TRBJ1-2, with 7 bases identical to TRBD1. Losses at the gene ends were 4 bases for V and 1 base for J; bases not matched to a gene: 3. This CDR3 has 14 amino acids. Germline V gene sequence: CDR1 MNHNY, CDR2 SVGAGI (reference sequence). The CDR3 region has the DNA TGTGCCAGCAGTTCCCGACAGGGTAACTATGGCTACACCTTC. Protein sequence: CASSSRQGNYGYTF.

The gene calls are TRBV6-5 and TRBJ2-7; no definite D call. The length of the CDR3 is 12 residues. Germline-derived CDR1 and CDR2 are MNHEY and SVGAGI. V shed 6 bases and J shed 4 bases, with 10 bases lying between them. The CDR3 is CASSLTPYEQYF. The CDR3 DNA follows: TGTGCCAGCAGCCTGACACCGTACGAGCAGTACTTC.

The chain recombines TRBV4-2 with TRBJ2-5, with TRBD2 matching 11 bases. The trim removed 2 bases at V and 5 bases at J, leaving 10 bases unmatched. CDR1 is LGHNA and CDR2 is YNFKEQ in the germline V gene. The CDR3 totals 17 residues. The CDR3 protein is CASSQQPVAGGPETQYF. The DNA of the CDR3 is TGTGCCAGCAGCCAACAGCCCGTAGCGGGAGGGCCCGAGACCCAGTACTTC.

The sample holds one count of this clone. The genes are TRBV5-1 and TRBJ1-1; 8 bases are shared with TRBD1. The V and J ends lost 3 bases and 4 bases, in that order; junction bases with no gene match: 5. Germline V lookup: CDR1 SGHRS, CDR2 YFSETQ. The CDR3 is 14 residues long. CDR3 DNA: TGCGCCAGCAGCTCCACAGGGGGAGCCACTGAAGCTTTCTTT. This encodes CASSSTGGATEAFF.

The rearrangement links TRBV9 to TRBJ1-1; TRBD1 is a possible D gene (5 bases). Germline CDR1 SGDLS, CDR2 YYNGEE. V was cut by 4 bases and J by 4 bases, with 20 bases left in between. This CDR3 is 16 amino acids long. CDR3 DNA: TGTGCCAGCAGCCATCCATCAGGGTCATTAGGCACTGAAGCTTTCTTT. Residues: CASSHPSGSLGTEAFF.

This chain joins TRBV27 and TRBJ2-1; possible D gene TRBD1, 5 bases. This CDR3 region has 13 residues. V was shortened by 5 bases and J by 8 bases, with 13 bases between the two germline ends. Germline-derived CDR1 and CDR2 are MNHEY and SMNVEV (reference sequence). The CDR3 DNA follows: TGTGCCAGCAGTGTAGTAGGGGCGCATGAGCAGTTCTTC. Translated, it gives CASSVVGAHEQFF.

The genes are TRBV10-3 and TRBJ2-7; 10 positions agree with TRBD2. The CDR3 runs to 15 residues. Germline loops: CDR1 ENHRY, CDR2 SYGVKD. V lost 3 bases and J lost 6; bases outside the gene matches: 8. In nucleotides, the CDR3 is TGTGCCATCAGTGAAGGACTAGCGGTCGTCCCCGAGCAGTACTTC. Its protein product is CAISEGLAVVPEQYF.

In its sample, this clone was seen a few times. The chain carries TRBV7-2 and TRBJ1-6; D not resolved. The CDR3 length is 13 residues. The germline CDR1 and CDR2 sequences are SGHTA and FQGNSA. V lost 4 bases and J 7 bases, leaving 8 bases between the germline ends. CDR3 DNA: TGTGCCAGCAGCTCCCTGCGAAATTCACCCCTCCACTTT. As protein: CASSSLRNSPLHF.

The chain uses TRBV7-9 and TRBJ1-4, with TRBD1 matching 9 bases. Germline V gene lookup returns CDR1 SEHNR and CDR2 FQNEAQ (reference sequence). The trim removed 8 bases at V and 8 bases at J, leaving 15 bases unmatched. CDR3 length equals 16 residues. CDR3 sequence: CASGGDRVMSEEKLFF. The CDR3 region has the DNA TGTGCCAGCGGAGGGGACAGGGTCATGAGTGAAGAAAAACTGTTTTTT.

The rearrangement uses TRBV10-2 and TRBJ2-3, with D possibly TRBD1 on 6 matching bases. CDR3 size: 15 residues. Germline V gene data show CDR1 as WSHSY and CDR2 as SAAADI. The V gene lost 8 bases and the J gene lost 1 base, with 16 bases spanning the gap. CDR3 coding DNA: TGCGCCAGCGCCGGGACACTCCGAGGCACAGATACGCAGTATTTT. This sequence encodes CASAGTLRGTDTQYF.

In the case of this clone: The junction does not match germline at one end; this may be a read error. V is TRBV11-3 and J is TRBJ2-3; 9 bases line up with TRBD2. CDR1 and CDR2 (germline): SGHNT, YENEEA. There are 15 residues in the CDR3. CDR3 bases: TGTGCCAGCAGCCCGATCGGGACTAGCACCGATACGCAGTATTTT. This encodes CASSPIGTSTDTQYF.

In nucleotides, the CDR3 is TGTGCTAGTGGTTTAGGCCCCGGGCAGGGTAGCTACGAGCAGTACTTC. This gives the protein CASGLGPGQGSYEQYF. The rearrangement joins TRBV12-5 to TRBJ2-5, with a weak D call TRBD1 (5 bases). The end of the DNA is better explained by TRBJ2-7, so the J call may be wrong. Germline lookup yields CDR1 LGHNT and CDR2 FRNRAP. CDR3 length: 16 residues.

The chain combines TRBV7-2 with TRBJ2-1; weak D call: TRBD1 (6 bases). In germline, CDR1 is SGHTA, CDR2 FQGNSA. CDR3 length equals 16 residues. Trimming removed 5 bases at V and 2 bases at J, with 16 bases between. CDR3 amino acids: CASSQYVGTPYNEQFF. CDR3 nucleotide sequence: TGTGCCAGCAGCCAGTATGTTGGGACACCCTACAATGAGCAGTTCTTC.

The rearrangement joins TRBV4-1 to TRBJ2-7, with D possibly TRBD2 on 6 matching bases. Germline lookup yields CDR1 MGHRA and CDR2 YSYEKL. V shed 5 bases and J shed 5 bases, with 13 bases lying between them. This CDR3 region has 13 residues. CDR3: CASSGAGSDEQYF. Here the CDR3 DNA reads TGCGCCAGCAGCGGGGCGGGGTCCGACGAGCAGTACTTC.

This sequence joins TRBV5-1 and TRBJ2-2, with TRBD1 identical over 8 bases. The V and J ends lost 0 bases and 5 bases, in that order; junction bases with no gene match: 6. The CDR3 is made up of 16 amino acids. The germline V gene encodes CDR1 SGHRS and CDR2 YFSETQ. CDR3 loop: CASSLGTGYWTGELFF. The DNA of the CDR3 is TGCGCCAGCAGCTTGGGGACAGGGTATTGGACCGGGGAGCTGTTTTTT.